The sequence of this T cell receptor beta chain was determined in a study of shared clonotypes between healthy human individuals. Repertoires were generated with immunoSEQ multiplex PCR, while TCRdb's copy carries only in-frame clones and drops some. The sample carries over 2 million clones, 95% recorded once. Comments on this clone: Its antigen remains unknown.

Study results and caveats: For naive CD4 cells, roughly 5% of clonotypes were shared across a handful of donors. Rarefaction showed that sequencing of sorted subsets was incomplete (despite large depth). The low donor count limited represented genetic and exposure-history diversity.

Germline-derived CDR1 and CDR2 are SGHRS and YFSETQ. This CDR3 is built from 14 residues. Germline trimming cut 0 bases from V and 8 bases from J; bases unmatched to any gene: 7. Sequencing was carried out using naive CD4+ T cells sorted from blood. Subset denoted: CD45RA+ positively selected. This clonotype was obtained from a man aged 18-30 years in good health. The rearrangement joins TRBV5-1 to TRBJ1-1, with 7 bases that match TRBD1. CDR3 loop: CASSLVKGGGEAFF. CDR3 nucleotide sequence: TGCGCCAGCAGCTTGGTTAAAGGGGGCGGCGAAGCTTTCTTT. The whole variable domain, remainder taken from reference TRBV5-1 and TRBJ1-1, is KAGVTQTPRYLIKTRGQQVTLSCSPISGHRSVSWYQQTPGQGLQFLFEYFSETQRNKGNFPGRFSGRQFSNSRSEMNVSTLELGDSALYLCASSLVKGGGEAFFGQGTRLTVV.